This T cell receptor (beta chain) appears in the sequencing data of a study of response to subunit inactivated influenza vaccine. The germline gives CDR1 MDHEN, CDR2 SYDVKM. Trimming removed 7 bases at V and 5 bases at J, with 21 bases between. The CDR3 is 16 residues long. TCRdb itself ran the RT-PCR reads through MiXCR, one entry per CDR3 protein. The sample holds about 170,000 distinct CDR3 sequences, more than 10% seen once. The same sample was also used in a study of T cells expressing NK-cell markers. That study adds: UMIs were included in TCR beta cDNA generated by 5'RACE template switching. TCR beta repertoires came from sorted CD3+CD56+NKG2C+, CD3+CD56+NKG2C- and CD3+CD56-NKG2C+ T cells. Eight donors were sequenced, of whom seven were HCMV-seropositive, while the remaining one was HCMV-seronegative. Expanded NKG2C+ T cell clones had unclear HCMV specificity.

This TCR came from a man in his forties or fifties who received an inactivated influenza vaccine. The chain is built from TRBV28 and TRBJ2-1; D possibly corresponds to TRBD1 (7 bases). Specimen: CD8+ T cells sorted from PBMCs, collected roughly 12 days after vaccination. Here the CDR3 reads CASTSPAGQLNNEQFF. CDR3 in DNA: TGTGCCAGCACCTCCCCCGCGGGACAGCTCAACAATGAGCAGTTCTTC.